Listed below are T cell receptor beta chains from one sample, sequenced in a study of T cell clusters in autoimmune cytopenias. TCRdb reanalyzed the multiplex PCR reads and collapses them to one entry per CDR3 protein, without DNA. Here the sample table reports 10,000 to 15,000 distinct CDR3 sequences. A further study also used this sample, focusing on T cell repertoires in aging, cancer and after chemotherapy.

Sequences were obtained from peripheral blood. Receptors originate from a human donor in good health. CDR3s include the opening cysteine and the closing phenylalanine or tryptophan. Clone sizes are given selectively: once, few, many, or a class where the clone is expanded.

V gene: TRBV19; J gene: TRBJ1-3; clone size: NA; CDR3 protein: CASRRAAGNTIYF
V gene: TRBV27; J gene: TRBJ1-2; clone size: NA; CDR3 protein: CASSFVGSHGYTF
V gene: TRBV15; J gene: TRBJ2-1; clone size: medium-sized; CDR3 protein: CATGSGAYNEQFF
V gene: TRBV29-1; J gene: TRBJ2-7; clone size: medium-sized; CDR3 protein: CSVTQDPYEQYF
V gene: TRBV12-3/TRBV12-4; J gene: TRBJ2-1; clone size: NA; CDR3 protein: CASSWIAGARDEQFF
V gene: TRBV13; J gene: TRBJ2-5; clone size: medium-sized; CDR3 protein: CASSPGLYEEETQYF
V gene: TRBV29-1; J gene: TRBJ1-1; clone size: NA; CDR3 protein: CSVSPRGAQAEAFF
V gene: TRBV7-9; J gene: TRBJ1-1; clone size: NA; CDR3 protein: CASSLVSVNTEAFF
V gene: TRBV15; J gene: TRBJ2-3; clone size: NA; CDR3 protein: CATSRDPRGTDTQYF
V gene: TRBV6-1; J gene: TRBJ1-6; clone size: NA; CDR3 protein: CASSEEGPLLSDSPLHF
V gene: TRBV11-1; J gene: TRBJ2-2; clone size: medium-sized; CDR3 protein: CASSLSGGNTGELFF
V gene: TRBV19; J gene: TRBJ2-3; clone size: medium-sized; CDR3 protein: CASSPTPDTDTQYF
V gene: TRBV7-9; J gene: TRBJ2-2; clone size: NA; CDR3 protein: CASSLAGTGGELFF
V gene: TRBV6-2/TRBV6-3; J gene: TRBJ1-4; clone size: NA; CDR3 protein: CASSYPEGREKLFF
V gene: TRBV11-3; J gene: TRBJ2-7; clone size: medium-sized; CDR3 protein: CASSPQDASYEQYF